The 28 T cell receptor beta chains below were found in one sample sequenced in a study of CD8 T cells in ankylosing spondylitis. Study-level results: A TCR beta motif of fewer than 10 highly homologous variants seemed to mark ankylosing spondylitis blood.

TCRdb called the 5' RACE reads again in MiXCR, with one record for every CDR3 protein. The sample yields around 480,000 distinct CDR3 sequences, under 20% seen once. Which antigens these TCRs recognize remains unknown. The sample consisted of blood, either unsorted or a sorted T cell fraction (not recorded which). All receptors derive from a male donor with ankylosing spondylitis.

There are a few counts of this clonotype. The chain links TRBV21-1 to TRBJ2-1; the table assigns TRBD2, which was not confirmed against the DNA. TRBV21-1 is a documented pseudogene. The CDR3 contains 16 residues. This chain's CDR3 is CASSEGLAGGYNEQFF. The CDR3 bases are TGTGCCAGCAGCGAAGGACTAGCGGGAGGGTACAATGAGCAGTTCTTC.

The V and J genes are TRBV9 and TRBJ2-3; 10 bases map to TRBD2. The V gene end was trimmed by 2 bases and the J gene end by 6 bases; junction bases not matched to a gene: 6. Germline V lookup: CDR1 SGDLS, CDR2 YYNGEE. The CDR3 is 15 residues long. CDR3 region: CASSVLAGDGDTQYF. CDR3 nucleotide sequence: TGTGCCAGCAGCGTTCTAGCGGGAGACGGGGATACGCAGTATTTT.

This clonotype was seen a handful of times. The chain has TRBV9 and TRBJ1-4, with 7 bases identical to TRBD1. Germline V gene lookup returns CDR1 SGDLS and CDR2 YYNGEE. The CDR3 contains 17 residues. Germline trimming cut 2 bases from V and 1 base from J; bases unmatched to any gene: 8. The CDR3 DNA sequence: TGTGCCAGCAGCGTCCCCGCCGACAGGGTAACTAATGAAAAACTGTTTTTT. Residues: CASSVPADRVTNEKLFF.

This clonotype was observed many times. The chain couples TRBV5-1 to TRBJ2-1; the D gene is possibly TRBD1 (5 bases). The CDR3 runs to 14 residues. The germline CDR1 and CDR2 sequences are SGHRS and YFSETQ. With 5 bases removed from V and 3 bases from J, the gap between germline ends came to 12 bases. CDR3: CASSPSRDYNEQFF. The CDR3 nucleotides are TGCGCCAGCAGTCCAAGCAGGGACTACAATGAGCAGTTCTTC. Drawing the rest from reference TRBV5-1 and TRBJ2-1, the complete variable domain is KAGVTQTPRYLIKTRGQQVTLSCSPISGHRSVSWYQQTPGQGLQFLFEYFSETQRNKGNFPGRFSGRQFSNSRSEMNVSTLELGDSALYLCASSPSRDYNEQFFGPGTRLTVL.

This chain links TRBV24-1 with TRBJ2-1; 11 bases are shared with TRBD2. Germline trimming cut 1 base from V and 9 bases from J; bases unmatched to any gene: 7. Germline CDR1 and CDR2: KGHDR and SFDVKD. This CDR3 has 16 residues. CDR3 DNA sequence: TGTGCCACCAGTGATTTAACTAGCGGGAGTTTGACTGAGCAGTTCTTC. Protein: CATSDLTSGSLTEQFF.

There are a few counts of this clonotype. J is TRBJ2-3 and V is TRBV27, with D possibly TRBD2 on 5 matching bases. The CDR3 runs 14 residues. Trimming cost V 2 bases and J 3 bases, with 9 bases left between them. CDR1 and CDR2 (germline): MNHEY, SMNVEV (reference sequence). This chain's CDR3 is CASSLVEGTDTQYF. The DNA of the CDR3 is TGTGCCAGCAGTTTAGTAGAGGGAACAGATACGCAGTATTTT.

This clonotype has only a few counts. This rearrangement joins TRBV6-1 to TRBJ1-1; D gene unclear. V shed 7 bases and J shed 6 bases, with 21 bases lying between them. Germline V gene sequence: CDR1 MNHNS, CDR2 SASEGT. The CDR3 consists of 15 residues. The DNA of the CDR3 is TGTGCCAGCATCCCCTCCGGTGGGTATCGAGCTGAAGCTTTCTTT. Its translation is CASIPSGGYRAEAFF.

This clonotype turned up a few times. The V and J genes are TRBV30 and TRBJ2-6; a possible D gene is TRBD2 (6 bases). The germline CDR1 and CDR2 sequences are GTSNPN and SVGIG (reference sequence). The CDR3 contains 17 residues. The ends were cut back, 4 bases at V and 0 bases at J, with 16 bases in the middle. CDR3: CAWNSAGRNSGANVLTF. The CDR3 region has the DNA TGTGCCTGGAATTCCGCAGGGAGGAACTCTGGGGCCAACGTCCTGACTTTC.

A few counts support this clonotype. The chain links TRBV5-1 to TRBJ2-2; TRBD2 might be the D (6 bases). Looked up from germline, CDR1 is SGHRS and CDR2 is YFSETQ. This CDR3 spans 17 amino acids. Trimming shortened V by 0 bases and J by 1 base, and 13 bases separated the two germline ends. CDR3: CASSLAFVAVNTGELFF. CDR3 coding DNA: TGCGCCAGCAGCTTGGCATTCGTAGCGGTGAACACCGGGGAGCTGTTTTTT.

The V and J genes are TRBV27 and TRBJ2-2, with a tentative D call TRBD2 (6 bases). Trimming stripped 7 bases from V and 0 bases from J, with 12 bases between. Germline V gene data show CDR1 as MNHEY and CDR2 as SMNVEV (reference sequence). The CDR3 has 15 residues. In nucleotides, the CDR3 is TGTGCCAGCAAAACTCTAGCGACGAACACCGGGGAGCTGTTTTTT. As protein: CASKTLATNTGELFF.

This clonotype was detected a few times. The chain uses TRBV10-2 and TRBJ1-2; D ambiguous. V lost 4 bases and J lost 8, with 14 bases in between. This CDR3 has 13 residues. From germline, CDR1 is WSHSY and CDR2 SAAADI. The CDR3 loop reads CASSGVGERGYTF. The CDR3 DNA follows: TGCGCCAGCAGTGGGGTTGGAGAGCGGGGCTACACCTTC.

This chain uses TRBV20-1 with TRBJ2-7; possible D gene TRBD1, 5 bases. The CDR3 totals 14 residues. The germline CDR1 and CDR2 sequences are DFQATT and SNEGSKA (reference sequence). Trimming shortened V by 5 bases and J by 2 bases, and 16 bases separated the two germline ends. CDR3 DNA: TGCAGTGCTCAGGACGCAGGGTCGACCTACGAGCAGTACTTC. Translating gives CSAQDAGSTYEQYF.

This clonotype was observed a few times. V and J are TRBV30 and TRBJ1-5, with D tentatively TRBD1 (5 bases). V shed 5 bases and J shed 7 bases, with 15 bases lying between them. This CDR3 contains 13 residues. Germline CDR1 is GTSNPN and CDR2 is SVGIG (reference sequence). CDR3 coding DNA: TGTGCCTGGTCGGGACTCCCCGGACAGCCCCAGCATTTT. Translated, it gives CAWSGLPGQPQHF.

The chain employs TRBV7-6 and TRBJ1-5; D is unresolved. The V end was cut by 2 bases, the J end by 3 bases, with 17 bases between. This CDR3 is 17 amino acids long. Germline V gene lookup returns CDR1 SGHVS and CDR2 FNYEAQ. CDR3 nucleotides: TGTGCCAGCAGCTTACTCCCTGGACGGGGAAACAATCAGCCCCAGCATTTT. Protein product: CASSLLPGRGNNQPQHF.

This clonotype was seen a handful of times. CDR3 region: CASSLGGGPVNEQFF. Here the CDR3 DNA reads TGCGCCAGCAGCTTGGGGGGGGGGCCGGTCAATGAGCAGTTCTTC. The chain carries TRBV5-1 and TRBJ2-1; D possibly corresponds to TRBD2 (7 bases). This CDR3 comprises 15 residues. Germline V gene data show CDR1 as SGHRS and CDR2 as YFSETQ. Trimming removed 0 bases at V and 6 bases at J, with 13 bases between.

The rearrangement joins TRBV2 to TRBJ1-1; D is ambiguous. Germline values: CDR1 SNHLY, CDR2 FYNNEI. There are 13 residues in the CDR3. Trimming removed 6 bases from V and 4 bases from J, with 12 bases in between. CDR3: CASRQMPTTEAFF. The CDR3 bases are TGTGCCAGCAGACAGATGCCCACCACTGAAGCTTTCTTT. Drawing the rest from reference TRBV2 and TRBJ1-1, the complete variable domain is EPEVTQTPSHQVTQMGQEVILRCVPISNHLYFYWYRQILGQKVEFLVSFYNNEISEKSEIFDDQFSVERPDGSNFTLKIRSTKLEDSAMYFCASRQMPTTEAFFGQGTRLTVV.

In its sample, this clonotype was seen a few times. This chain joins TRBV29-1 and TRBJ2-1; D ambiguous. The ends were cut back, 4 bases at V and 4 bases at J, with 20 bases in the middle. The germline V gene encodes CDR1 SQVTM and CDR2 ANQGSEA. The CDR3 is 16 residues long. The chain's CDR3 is CSVGISDHTSYNEQFF. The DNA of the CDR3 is TGCAGCGTTGGGATCTCAGATCACACAAGTTACAATGAGCAGTTCTTC.

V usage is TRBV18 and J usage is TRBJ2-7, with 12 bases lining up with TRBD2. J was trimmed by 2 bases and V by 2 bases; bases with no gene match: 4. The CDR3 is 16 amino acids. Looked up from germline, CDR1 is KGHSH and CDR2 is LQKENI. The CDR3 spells CASSPVGLAGTYEQYF. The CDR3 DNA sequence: TGTGCCAGCTCACCAGTTGGACTAGCGGGAACCTACGAGCAGTACTTC.

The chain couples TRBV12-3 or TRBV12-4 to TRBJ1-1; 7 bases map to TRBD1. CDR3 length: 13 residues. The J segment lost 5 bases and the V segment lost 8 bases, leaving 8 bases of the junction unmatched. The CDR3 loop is CASFRQGGTEAFF. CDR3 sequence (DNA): TGTGCCAGCTTCCGACAGGGCGGAACTGAAGCTTTCTTT.

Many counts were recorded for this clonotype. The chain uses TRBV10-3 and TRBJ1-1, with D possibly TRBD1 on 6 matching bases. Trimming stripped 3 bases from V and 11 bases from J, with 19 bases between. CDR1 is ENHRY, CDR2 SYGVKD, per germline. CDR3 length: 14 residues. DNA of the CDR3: TGTGCCATCAGTGATACCTCAGGGGCCATGAATGCTTTCTTT. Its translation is CAISDTSGAMNAFF.

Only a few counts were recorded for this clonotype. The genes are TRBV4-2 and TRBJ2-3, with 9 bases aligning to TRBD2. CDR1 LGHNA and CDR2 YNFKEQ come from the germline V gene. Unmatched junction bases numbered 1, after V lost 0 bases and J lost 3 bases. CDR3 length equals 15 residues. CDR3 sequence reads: CASSQEAGGTDTQYF. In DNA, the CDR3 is TGTGCCAGCAGCCAAGAGGCGGGAGGGACAGATACGCAGTATTTT.

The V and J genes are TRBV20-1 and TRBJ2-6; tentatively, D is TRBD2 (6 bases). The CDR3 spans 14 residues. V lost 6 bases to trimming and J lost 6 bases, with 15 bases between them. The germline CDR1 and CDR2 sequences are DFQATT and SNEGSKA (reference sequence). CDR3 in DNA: TGCAGTGCCACGCGGGGATGGGAGGCCAACGTCCTGACTTTC. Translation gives CSATRGWEANVLTF.

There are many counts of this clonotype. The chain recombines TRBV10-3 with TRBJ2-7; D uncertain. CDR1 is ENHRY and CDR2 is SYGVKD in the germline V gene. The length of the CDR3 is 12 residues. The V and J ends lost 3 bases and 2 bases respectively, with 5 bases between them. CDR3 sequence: CAISERTYEQYF. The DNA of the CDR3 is TGTGCCATCAGTGAACGTACCTACGAGCAGTACTTC.

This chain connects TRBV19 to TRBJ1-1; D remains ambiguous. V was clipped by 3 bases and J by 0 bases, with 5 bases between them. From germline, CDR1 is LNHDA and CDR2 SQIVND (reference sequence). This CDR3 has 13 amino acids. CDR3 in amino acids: CASSMRVNTEAFF. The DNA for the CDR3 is TGTGCCAGTAGTATGAGGGTGAACACTGAAGCTTTCTTT.

CDR3 residues: CSAPAVNTGELFF. The CDR3 nucleotides are TGCAGTGCCCCAGCGGTGAACACCGGGGAGCTGTTTTTT. The chain is built from TRBV20-1 and TRBJ2-2, with D possibly matching TRBD2 (5 bases). V lost 6 bases, J lost 1 base, and 9 bases lay in between. The CDR3 totals 13 residues. Germline V gene data show CDR1 as DFQATT and CDR2 as SNEGSKA (reference sequence).

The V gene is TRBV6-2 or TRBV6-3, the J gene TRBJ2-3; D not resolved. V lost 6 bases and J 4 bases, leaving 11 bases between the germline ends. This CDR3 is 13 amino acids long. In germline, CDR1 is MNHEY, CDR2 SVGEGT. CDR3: CASSGPPPDTQYF. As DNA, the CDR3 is TGTGCCAGCAGCGGACCACCCCCAGATACGCAGTATTTT.

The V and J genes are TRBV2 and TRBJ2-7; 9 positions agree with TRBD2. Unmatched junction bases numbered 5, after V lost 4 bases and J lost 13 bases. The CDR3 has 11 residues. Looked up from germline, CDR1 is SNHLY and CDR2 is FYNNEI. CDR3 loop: CASSAGTSSYF. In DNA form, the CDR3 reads TGTGCCAGCAGTGCCGGGACTAGCTCATACTTC.

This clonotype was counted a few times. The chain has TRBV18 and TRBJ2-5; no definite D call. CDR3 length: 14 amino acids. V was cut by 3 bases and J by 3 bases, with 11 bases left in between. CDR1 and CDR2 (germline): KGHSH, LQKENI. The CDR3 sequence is CASSPGTPEETQYF. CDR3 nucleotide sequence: TGTGCCAGCTCACCCGGAACCCCCGAAGAGACCCAGTACTTC.